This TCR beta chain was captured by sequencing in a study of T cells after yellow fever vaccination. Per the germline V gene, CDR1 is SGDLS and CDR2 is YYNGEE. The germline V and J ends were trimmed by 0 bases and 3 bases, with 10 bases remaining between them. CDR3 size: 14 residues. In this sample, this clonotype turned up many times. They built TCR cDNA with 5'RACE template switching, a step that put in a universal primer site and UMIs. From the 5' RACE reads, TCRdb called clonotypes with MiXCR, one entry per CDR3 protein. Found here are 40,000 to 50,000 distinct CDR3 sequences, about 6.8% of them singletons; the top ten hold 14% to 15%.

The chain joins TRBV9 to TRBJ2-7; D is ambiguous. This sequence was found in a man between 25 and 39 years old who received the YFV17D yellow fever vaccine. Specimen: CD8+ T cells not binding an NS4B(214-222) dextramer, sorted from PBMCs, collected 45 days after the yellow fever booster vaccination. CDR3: CASSVDHNFYEQYF. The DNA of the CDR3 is TGTGCCAGCAGCGTAGATCACAACTTCTACGAGCAGTACTTC.